Following are 11 T cell receptor beta chains from one sample sequenced in a study of a mutant IDH1 vaccine in newly diagnosed glioma (dated by TCRdb to the early 2020s). In the paper's terms, the time point label means: week 47, end of study. Each vaccine dose, consisting of 300 ug of a 20-mer mutant IDH1 peptide in Montanide, was administered subcutaneously with topical imiquimod. These receptors have no identified antigens. Library preparation used the immunoSEQ multiplex PCR assay. TCRdb provides this immuneACCESS table in a form limited to in-frame rearrangements. Some clones are lacking; in checked studies, under half of them reflect an unresolved V gene, and why the rest are absent is not known. The sample profile shows roughly 34,000 clones; approximately 84% of them were found once. The ten largest clonotypes hold about 30% of the sample. Specimen: PBMCs, collected from a glioma patient whose treatment included an IDH1 peptide vaccine. These TCRs come from a man aged 25-45 years with glioma.

This clone was seen only once. The J gene is TRBJ1-3, the V gene TRBV4-1; 7 nucleotides line up with TRBD1. Trimming took 2 bases from V and 0 from J; bases not matched to a gene: 13. In germline, CDR1 is MGHRA, CDR2 YSYEKL. This CDR3 is 19 amino acids long. CDR3 sequence reads: CASSQPRSGGRLSGNTIYF. DNA for the CDR3: TGCGCCAGCAGCCAACCGCGTTCAGGGGGTCGACTCTCTGGAAACACCATATATTTT.

This clone came up a few times. This chain links TRBV4-3 with TRBJ1-1; 8 nucleotides match TRBD1. V was pared by 2 bases and J by 5 bases, with 7 bases of the junction left unmatched. CDR1 is LGHNA, CDR2 YSLEER, per germline. This CDR3 has 15 residues. The CDR3 bases are TGCGCCAGCAGCCAATTCGGACAGGGTGGGACTGAAGCTTTCTTT. It encodes CASSQFGQGGTEAFF.

This clone was seen only once. The rearrangement uses TRBV6-1 and TRBJ1-2; the D gene is possibly TRBD1 (5 bases). Trimming took 8 bases from V and 8 from J, leaving 18 bases between them. The length of the CDR3 is 13 residues. CDR1 MNHNS and CDR2 SASEGT come from the germline V gene. The chain's CDR3 is CASLKQEGNGYTF. DNA for the CDR3: TGTGCCAGCCTTAAACAGGAGGGTAACGGCTACACCTTC.

CDR3 residues: CASSQDRGPYEQYF. CDR3 DNA: TGCGCCAGCAGCCAAGATCGGGGACCCTACGAGCAGTACTTC. This chain links TRBV4-1 with TRBJ2-7; either TRBD1 or TRBD2 may supply D (5 bases each). The length of the CDR3 is 14 residues. Germline lookup yields CDR1 MGHRA and CDR2 YSYEKL. V dropped 0 bases and J dropped 2 bases, with 8 bases sitting between them.

CDR3 loop: CASSRQATGELFF. The CDR3 DNA reads TGTGCCAGTAGTCGACAGGCCACCGGGGAGCTGTTTTTT. The V call is TRBV19, the J call TRBJ2-2, with D possibly matching TRBD1 (6 bases). Germline CDR1 and CDR2: LNHDA and SQIVND (reference sequence). CDR3 length: 13 residues. V was clipped by 5 bases and J by 4 bases, with 8 bases between them.

The chain is built from TRBV7-2 and TRBJ1-1; D is unresolved. V was pared by 0 bases and J by 0 bases, with 2 bases between. Germline V CDR1 and CDR2: SGHTA, FQGNSA. The CDR3 runs to 13 residues. In DNA, the CDR3 is TGTGCCAGCAGCTTAGCCATGAACACTGAAGCTTTCTTT. Protein: CASSLAMNTEAFF.

The V call is TRBV9, the J call TRBJ2-2; a possible D gene is TRBD2 (5 bases). CDR3 length: 13 amino acids. Deletions cut 1 base from V and 6 bases from J, with 7 bases between. Germline loops: CDR1 SGDLS, CDR2 YYNGEE. The CDR3 loop is CASSVLEAGELFF. The CDR3 region has the DNA TGTGCCAGCAGCGTATTGGAGGCCGGGGAGCTGTTTTTT.

The chain couples TRBV28 to TRBJ2-7; D unresolved. The CDR3 is 15 amino acids. The germline CDR1 and CDR2 sequences are MDHEN and SYDVKM. The V end was cut by 7 bases, the J end by 2 bases, with 18 bases between. CDR3 coding DNA: TGTGCCAGCATCATGGACCAAGCCCGCCCCTACGAGCAGTACTTC. This translates into CASIMDQARPYEQYF.

The rearrangement links TRBV5-3 to TRBJ2-1; D assignment may be TRBD1 or TRBD2 (5 bases each). TRBV5-3 is sorted into the ORF group, with uncertain function. The CDR3 has 16 amino acids. The V and J ends lost 0 bases and 9 bases respectively, with 19 bases between them. CDR3 DNA sequence: TGTGCCAGAAGCTTGGCGTCCGTCCGCGATGGGGGTGAGCAGTTCTTC. Amino acid sequence: CARSLASVRDGGEQFF.

This clone was seen a few times. The chain couples TRBV28 to TRBJ2-7; TRBD1 might be the D (5 bases). The CDR3 contains 12 residues. Trimming took 8 bases from V and 2 from J, leaving 10 bases between them. Germline CDR1 and CDR2: MDHEN and SYDVKM. As DNA, the CDR3 is TGTGCCAGCGCCCAGACAGCCTACGAGCAGTACTTC. Protein: CASAQTAYEQYF.

The chain employs TRBV2 and TRBJ2-5, with D unresolved. The CDR3 runs 12 residues. Germline CDR1 reads SNHLY; CDR2 reads FYNNEI. With 3 bases removed from V and 5 bases from J, the gap between germline ends came to 7 bases. The CDR3 DNA follows: TGTGCCAGCAGTGATAATGCGGAGACCCAGTACTTC. This gives the protein CASSDNAETQYF.